Below are 12 T cell receptor beta chains sequenced from a single sample in a study of human T cells and chemical hapten exposure. Unfractionated whole blood served as the source for total RNA extraction. TCRdb passed the 5' RACE reads through MiXCR, listing each CDR3 protein once. The sample yields about 140,000 distinct CDR3 sequences, 4.1% seen once. These receptors originate from a female donor in good health.

This clonotype was observed at least ten times. V gene TRBV3-1 combines with J gene TRBJ1-2, with 8 bases aligning to TRBD1. The CDR3 covers 16 residues. The junction had 10 bases not matched to a gene; V was cut back by 1 base and J by 6 bases. CDR1 and CDR2 from the germline V gene are LGHDT and YNNKEL (reference sequence). CDR3 DNA sequence: TGTGCCAGCAGCCAAGCCGGACAGGGACTTTTGGATGGCTACACCTTC. Translation: CASSQAGQGLLDGYTF.

This clonotype was seen at least ten times. The rearrangement uses TRBV6-1 and TRBJ2-7; 7 bases line up with TRBD1. The CDR3 runs to 12 residues. Germline CDR1 is MNHNS and CDR2 is SASEGT. Germline trimming cut 8 bases from V and 2 bases from J; bases unmatched to any gene: 3. The CDR3 loop is CASRGQPYEQYF. As DNA, the CDR3 is TGTGCCAGCCGGGGACAGCCCTACGAGCAGTACTTC.

This clonotype came up a few times. The chain links TRBV27 to TRBJ2-1; D not certain. The V gene's germline CDR1 is MNHEY and CDR2 SMNVEV (reference sequence). V shed 1 base and J shed 5 bases, with 6 bases lying between them. The CDR3 runs to 13 residues. As DNA, the CDR3 is TGTGCCAGCAGTTTATACGATAACAATGAGCAGTTCTTC. It encodes CASSLYDNNEQFF.

This clonotype has a count of ten or more. V is TRBV20-1 and J is TRBJ2-3; D possibly corresponds to TRBD2 (6 bases). CDR1 and CDR2 (germline): DFQATT, SNEGSKA (reference sequence). The CDR3 is 16 amino acids. V was trimmed by 5 bases and J by 1 base, leaving 19 bases between them. CDR3 protein: CSAPQAGSLGTDTQYF. CDR3 sequence (DNA): TGCAGTGCTCCCCAGGCGGGGAGCCTAGGCACAGATACGCAGTATTTT.

This clonotype showed up many times. The V and J genes are TRBV10-3 and TRBJ2-7; D not resolved. The CDR3 loop spans 14 amino acids. Germline V gives CDR1 ENHRY, CDR2 SYGVKD. The ends were cut back, 0 bases at V and 0 bases at J, with 6 bases in the middle. Written as DNA, the CDR3 is TGTGCCATCAGTGAGTCAGTTAGCTCCTACGAGCAGTACTTC. It encodes CAISESVSSYEQYF.

Ten or more counts support this clonotype. The chain combines TRBV7-3 with TRBJ2-3, with unresolved D. Germline V lookup: CDR1 SGHTA, CDR2 FQGTGA. This CDR3 has 12 residues. The germline V and J ends were trimmed by 3 bases and 2 bases, with 3 bases remaining between them. CDR3 protein: CASSFATDTQYF. The CDR3 bases are TGTGCCAGCAGCTTCGCCACAGATACGCAGTATTTT.

The V and J genes are TRBV5-5 and TRBJ2-1; unclear D gene. V lost 7 bases and J 8 bases, leaving 13 bases between the germline ends. The CDR3 consists of 12 residues. The germline V gene has CDR1 SGHKS and CDR2 YYEKEE (reference sequence). The DNA of the CDR3 is TGTGCCAGCTCCACGCGGCGCGATGAGCAGTTCTTC. Residues: CASSTRRDEQFF.

This clonotype was recorded many times. The chain employs TRBV28 and TRBJ2-1, with 7 bases matching TRBD2. CDR3 length: 14 amino acids. Trimming took 2 bases from V and 4 from J; bases not matched to a gene: 2. Per germline, CDR1 MDHEN and CDR2 SYDVKM. The CDR3 spells CASSLAGDYNEQFF. The CDR3 DNA is TGTGCCAGCAGTTTAGCGGGGGATTACAATGAGCAGTTCTTC.

At least ten counts were recorded for this clonotype. The CDR3 here is CASSSPGTANTEAFF. CDR3 DNA: TGTGCCAGCAGCTCCCCCGGGACCGCGAACACTGAAGCTTTCTTT. The chain uses TRBV7-9 and TRBJ1-1; TRBD1 is a possible D gene (5 bases). Germline V CDR1 and CDR2: SEHNR, FQNEAQ (reference sequence). The CDR3 extends over 15 amino acids. Between the trimmed V and J ends, which lost 4 bases and 1 base, there was a span of 13 bases.

This clonotype has a count of ten or more. This chain uses TRBV29-1 with TRBJ2-4, with D possibly TRBD1 on 5 matching bases. CDR3 length: 15 residues. CDR1 is SQVTM, CDR2 ANQGSEA, per germline. Trimming cost V 6 bases and J 1 base, with 16 bases left between them. The CDR3 DNA sequence: TGCAGCGTCGCAGGGTTCGACGAGGCCAAAAACATTCAGTACTTC. Translating it yields CSVAGFDEAKNIQYF.

This chain joins TRBV2 and TRBJ2-7; D may be TRBD2 (5 bases). The germline V gene encodes CDR1 SNHLY and CDR2 FYNNEI. This CDR3 region has 15 residues. Trimming left V 4 bases short and J 5 bases short, with 18 bases between. Here the CDR3 DNA reads TGTGCCAGCAGTGCCCCCATTACGGGGAAAGACGAGCAGTACTTC. Protein product: CASSAPITGKDEQYF.

This clonotype was observed many times. The chain recombines TRBV29-1 with TRBJ1-1; 7 nucleotides align to TRBD1. The CDR3 has 12 amino acids. Germline values: CDR1 SQVTM, CDR2 ANQGSEA. V gave up 7 bases and J gave up 4 bases; unmatched junction bases: 6. CDR3 coding DNA: TGCAGCGCCGGGGGACAGCTCACTGAAGCTTTCTTT. It specifies CSAGGQLTEAFF.